This T cell receptor (beta chain) comes out of a study of technical replicates of blood from a few donors. Sequenced by immunoSEQ multiplex PCR; TCRdb stores in-frame clones only, minus some. The sample contains roughly 79,000 clones, about nine tenths of which appear only once. This CDR3 has 13 residues. J gave up 3 bases and V 6 bases, and 3 bases lay outside the gene matches. Germline lookup yields CDR1 MNHEY and CDR2 SVGAGI. This rearrangement joins TRBV6-5 to TRBJ2-7; 9 bases line up with TRBD2. The specimen was T cells isolated from PBMCs. This sequence originates from a human donor in good health. Some clones in this sample may be carry-over from other donors' samples. The CDR3 loop reads CASRRGGDYEQYF. The CDR3 DNA follows: TGTGCCAGCAGGCGGGGGGGAGACTACGAGCAGTACTTC.